These 6 T cell receptor beta chains came from one sample sequenced in a study of T cells in Graves' hyperthyroidism and ophthalmopathy (dated by TCRdb to the late 2010s). The library relied on multiplex PCR. Sequenced on an Illumina HiSeq 2000. The TCR beta CDR3 regions were amplified from the RNA transcripts. The TCR CDR3 was subjected to a first round of RT-PCR using the HTBI primer set and the Qiagen OneStep RT-PCR kit. The public reads were reanalyzed by TCRdb: fastp trimming at Q25, MiXCR alignment, in-frame beta chains only. Every entry covers one CDR3 protein and lists the most common genes and DNA from its rows. For this sample the table gives 280,000 or so distinct CDR3 sequences, of which about 25% were detected only once. The ten biggest clones cover approximately 30% of the sample. Source material: blood. Every receptor here comes from a man aged 40-49 years with Graves' hyperthyroidism that later progressed to Graves' ophthalmopathy.

At least ten counts were recorded for this clonotype. J is TRBJ1-1 and V is TRBV28; 7 bases align to TRBD1. V was pared by 8 bases and J by 6 bases, with 9 bases of the junction left unmatched. Looked up from germline, CDR1 is MDHEN and CDR2 is SYDVKM. This CDR3 is 13 amino acids long. Here the CDR3 DNA reads TGTGCCAGCGGATACAGGGGCTATGCTGAAGCTTTCTTT. Translation gives CASGYRGYAEAFF.

At least ten counts were recorded for this clonotype. The CDR3 reads CASSLAVGRARMGDEQYF. In DNA, the CDR3 is TGTGCCAGCAGCTTAGCTGTCGGGAGGGCTCGAATGGGGGACGAGCAGTACTTC. This rearrangement joins TRBV7-2 to TRBJ2-7, with TRBD2 matching over 8 bases. Germline CDR1 reads SGHTA; CDR2 reads FQGNSA. The CDR3 covers 18 residues. The V gene end was trimmed by 0 bases and the J gene end by 5 bases; junction bases not matched to a gene: 15. The entire variable domain, with the rest obtained from reference TRBV7-2 and TRBJ2-7, is as follows: GAGVSQSPSNKVTEKGKDVELRCDPISGHTALYWYRQSLGQGLEFLIYFQGNSAPDKSGLPSDRFSAERTGGSVSTLTIQRTQQEDSAVYLCASSLAVGRARMGDEQYFGPGTRLTVT.

This clonotype was seen at least ten times. The chain is built from TRBV27 and TRBJ2-7; 9 positions agree with TRBD1. V dropped 1 base and J dropped 6; count of bases not matched to a gene: 10. The CDR3 extends over 16 amino acids. Germline lookup yields CDR1 MNHEY and CDR2 SMNVEV (reference sequence). The CDR3 spells CASSLYGTGKFGEQYF. The CDR3 nucleotides read TGTGCCAGCAGTTTATACGGGACAGGGAAATTTGGCGAGCAGTACTTC.

This clonotype occurred a few times. The CDR3 loop is CSARDQGAAKNIQYF. As DNA, the CDR3 is TGCAGTGCTAGAGATCAGGGGGCTGCCAAAAACATTCAGTACTTC. The V gene is TRBV20-1, the J gene TRBJ2-4; 8 positions agree with TRBD1. J was trimmed by 1 base and V by 0 bases; bases with no gene match: 2. CDR3 length equals 15 residues. CDR1 and CDR2 from the germline V gene are DFQATT and SNEGSKA (reference sequence).

The chain uses TRBV6-1 and TRBJ2-7; D remains ambiguous. Deletions cut 6 bases from V and 5 bases from J, with 14 bases between. The V gene's germline CDR1 is MNHNS and CDR2 SASEGT. This CDR3 has 13 residues. The CDR3 DNA reads TGTGCCAGCAGCCGAAAACTTGCGGACGAGCAGTACTTC. Translating it yields CASSRKLADEQYF.

In this sample, this clonotype turned up many times. CDR3 sequence reads: CAINGANYGYTF. The CDR3 bases are TGTGCCATTAACGGGGCCAACTATGGCTACACCTTC. The genes are TRBV10-3 and TRBJ1-2, with TRBD1 as a possible D gene (5 bases). Trimming shortened V by 9 bases and J by 2 bases, and 10 bases separated the two germline ends. Per the germline V gene, CDR1 is ENHRY and CDR2 is SYGVKD. The CDR3 extends over 12 amino acids.